This TCR beta chain was obtained from a study of CD8+CD57+ T cells in acquired aplastic anemia. Study as a whole: Isolated CD4+ and CD8+ cells, once sorted, yielded DNA averaging around 3.1 ug.

Sequencing was done on patients that had shown CD8+CD57+ cell expansion by flow cytometry. Patients were therapy-naive when their blood was sampled. This clonotype has only a few counts. Genomic DNA, the template, was used for profiling of the TCR beta VDJ and CDR3. TCRdb re-called the reads through MiXCR, storing one row per CDR3 protein. The table includes about 190,000 distinct CDR3 sequences, just under 50% detected once. The TCR was taken from a human donor with aplastic anemia. The sequenced sample consisted of sorted CD4+, CD8+, or CD8+CD57+ T cells (not recorded which) from PBMCs.

DNA of the CDR3: TGTGCCAGCAGTAAGGACAGGGGAGAGACCCAGTACTTC. Encoded protein: CASSKDRGETQYF. This sequence joins TRBV5-4 and TRBJ2-5; 9 bases are a match to TRBD1. Germline trimming cut 5 bases from V and 4 bases from J; bases unmatched to any gene: 3. Germline V gene lookup returns CDR1 SGHNT and CDR2 YYREEE (reference sequence). The CDR3 totals 13 residues.